Sequencing of this T cell receptor beta chain was carried out in a study of cytomegalovirus exposure and HLA in healthy donors. Trimming at V came to 1 base and at J to 2 bases, leaving 6 bases not matched to a gene. The CDR3 is made up of 17 amino acids. Germline assignment: CDR1 SGDLS and CDR2 YYNGEE. Assay: immunoSEQ multiplex PCR; the TCRdb copy retains only in-frame clones and omits some. In the table there are some 320,000 clones, roughly 90% of which are singletons. The rearrangement joins TRBV9 to TRBJ2-3; 11 nucleotides match TRBD2. Sequencing input: PBMCs. The clonotype originates from a woman in her twenties or thirties in good health and CMV-seropositive. The CDR3 DNA reads TGTGCCAGCAGCGTACACCCGGGACTAGCGGTCACAGATACGCAGTATTTT. This gives the protein CASSVHPGLAVTDTQYF.